The 7 T cell receptor beta chains below come from one sample, sequenced in a study of cytomegalovirus exposure and HLA in healthy donors. PCR used 60 Vbeta primers and 13 Jbeta primers. Repertoires were generated with immunoSEQ multiplex PCR, while TCRdb's copy carries only in-frame clones and drops some. This table has about 160,000 clones, approximately 80% appearing once. The sample consisted of PBMCs. Receptors were obtained from a man younger than 40 in good health and CMV-seronegative.

The J gene is TRBJ2-3, the V gene TRBV7-8, with TRBD2 identical over 15 bases. V shed 2 bases and J 1 base; nucleotides not matched to a gene: 13. Germline V gene sequence: CDR1 SGHVS, CDR2 FQNEAQ. The CDR3 length is 21 residues. CDR3 nucleotides: TGTGCCAGCAGCTTACCGAAAGAGGGACTAGCGGGGGGCCCGGGCACAGATACGCAGTATTTT. Protein: CASSLPKEGLAGGPGTDTQYF.

The genes are TRBV11-2 and TRBJ1-2; D unresolved. CDR1 SGHAT and CDR2 FQNNGV come from the germline V gene. The V end lost 6 bases, the J end lost 4 bases, and 12 bases lay between the germline ends. The CDR3 is 13 amino acids. CDR3 nucleotide sequence: TGTGCCAGCAGGGATCCCGCAGGCTATGGCTACACCTTC. Translation: CASRDPAGYGYTF. The full variable domain, in which reference TRBV11-2 and TRBJ1-2 provide the parts outside the CDR3, is EAGVAQSPRYKIIEKRQSVAFWCNPISGHATLYWYQQILGQGPKLLIQFQNNGVVDDSQLPKDRFSAERLKGVDSTLKIQPAKLEDSAVYLCASRDPAGYGYTFGSGTRLTVV.

The chain carries TRBV7-3 and TRBJ2-3; weak D call: TRBD2 (6 bases). The V end was cut by 0 bases, the J end by 2 bases, with 18 bases between. The CDR3 runs 18 residues. From germline, CDR1 is SGHTA and CDR2 FQGTGA. The CDR3 loop is CASSLTGSPAGNTDTQYF. The CDR3 DNA sequence: TGTGCCAGCAGCTTAACGGGGAGTCCCGCGGGGAACACAGATACGCAGTATTTT.

The gene calls are TRBV7-3 and TRBJ2-3; the D gene is possibly TRBD2 (7 bases). The V and J ends lost 3 bases and 11 bases respectively, with 15 bases between them. The CDR3 contains 13 residues. Germline V gene lookup returns CDR1 SGHTA and CDR2 FQGTGA. In DNA form, the CDR3 reads TGTGCCAGCAGCTTCGGGGGGCTTTTTGGGCAGTATTTT. Translated: CASSFGGLFGQYF.

The V call is TRBV19, the J call TRBJ2-1, with TRBD1 as a possible D gene (6 bases). CDR1 is LNHDA and CDR2 is SQIVND in the germline V gene (reference sequence). Trimming shortened V by 9 bases and J by 5 bases, and 14 bases separated the two germline ends. The CDR3 covers 13 residues. The CDR3 DNA follows: TGTGCCAGCTCGACAGGAGCAAACAATGAGCAGTTCTTC. This gives the protein CASSTGANNEQFF.

The J gene is TRBJ1-4, the V gene TRBV5-4, with unresolved D. The germline V and J ends were trimmed by 3 bases and 7 bases, with 13 bases remaining between them. Germline assignment: CDR1 SGHNT and CDR2 YYREEE (reference sequence). The CDR3 spans 14 residues. The CDR3 DNA sequence: TGTGCCAGCAGCTCGGAAGGCGGTGCTGAAAAACTGTTTTTT. Residues: CASSSEGGAEKLFF. Full variable domain (rest looked up from reference TRBV5-4 and TRBJ1-4): ETGVTQSPTHLIKTRGQQVTLRCSSQSGHNTVSWYQQALGQGPQFIFQYYREEENGRGNFPPRFSGLQFPNYSSELNVNALELDDSALYLCASSSEGGAEKLFFGSGTQLSVL.

Points on this clone: Germline and junction disagree at one end, which may indicate a read error. This chain uses TRBV2 with TRBJ2-2; the match to TRBD2 covers 9 bases. Looked up from germline, CDR1 is SNHLY and CDR2 is FYNNEI. The CDR3 totals 15 residues. The CDR3 region is CASSVASGNSGELFF. The CDR3 DNA sequence: TGTGCCAGCAGTGTGGCTAGCGGGAACTCCGGGGAGCTGTTTTTT. Full variable domain (missing parts from reference TRBV2 and TRBJ2-2): EPEVTQTPSHQVTQMGQEVILRCVPISNHLYFYWYRQILGQKVEFLVSFYNNEISEKSEIFDDQFSVERPDGSNFTLKIRSTKLEDSAMYFCASSVASGNSGELFFGEGSRLTVL.